The following is a T cell receptor (beta chain) sequence with its context. Naive CD4+ T cells were purified with Tregs depleted by CD25. Full-length variable regions came from constant-region reverse primers plus semi-nested Nested Universal Primer A PCR. TCRdb reprocessed the 5' RACE reads with MiXCR, giving one entry per CDR3 protein. Of about 54,000 distinct CDR3 sequences in the sample, 17% were seen once. This CDR3 contains 15 residues. CDR1 is SGHTA and CDR2 is FQGNSA in the germline V gene. Trimming removed 3 bases at V and 4 bases at J, with 13 bases between. Sequenced: naive CD4+ T cells sorted from blood. The subset was: naive CD4+ T cells, CD4+CD45RA+CD25-. This chain uses TRBV7-2 with TRBJ1-5; TRBD1 is a possible D gene (5 bases). The sequence was obtained from a female donor with breast cancer. CDR3 residues: CASSFNRGTNQPQHF. For the CDR3, the DNA is TGTGCCAGCAGCTTCAATCGGGGGACGAATCAGCCCCAGCATTTT.